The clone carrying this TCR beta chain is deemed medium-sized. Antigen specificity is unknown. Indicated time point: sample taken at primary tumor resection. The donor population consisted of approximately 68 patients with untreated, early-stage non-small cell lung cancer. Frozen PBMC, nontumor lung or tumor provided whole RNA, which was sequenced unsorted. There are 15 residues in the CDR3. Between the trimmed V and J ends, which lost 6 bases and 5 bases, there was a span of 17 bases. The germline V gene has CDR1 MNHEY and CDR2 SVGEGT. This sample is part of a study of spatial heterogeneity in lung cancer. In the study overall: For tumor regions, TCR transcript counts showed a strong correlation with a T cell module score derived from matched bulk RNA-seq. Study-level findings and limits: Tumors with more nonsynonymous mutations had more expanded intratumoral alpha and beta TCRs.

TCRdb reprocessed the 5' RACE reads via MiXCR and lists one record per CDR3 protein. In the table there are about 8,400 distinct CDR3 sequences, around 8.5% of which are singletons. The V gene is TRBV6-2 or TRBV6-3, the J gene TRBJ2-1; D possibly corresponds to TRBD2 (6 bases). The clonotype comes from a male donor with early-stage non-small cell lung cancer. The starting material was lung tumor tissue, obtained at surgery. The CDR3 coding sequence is TGTGCCAGCAGCAAACTGGGCGGGACCCACAATGAGCAGTTCTTC. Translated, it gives CASSKLGGTHNEQFF.